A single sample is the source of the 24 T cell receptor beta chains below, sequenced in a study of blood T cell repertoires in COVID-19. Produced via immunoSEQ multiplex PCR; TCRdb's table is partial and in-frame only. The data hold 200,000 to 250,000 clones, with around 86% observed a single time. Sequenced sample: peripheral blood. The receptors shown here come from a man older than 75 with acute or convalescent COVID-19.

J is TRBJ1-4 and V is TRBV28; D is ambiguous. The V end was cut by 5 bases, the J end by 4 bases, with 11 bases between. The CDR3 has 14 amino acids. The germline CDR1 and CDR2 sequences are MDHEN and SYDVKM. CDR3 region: CASSPGGHNEKLFF. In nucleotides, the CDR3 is TGTGCCAGCAGTCCGGGAGGCCATAATGAAAAACTGTTTTTT.

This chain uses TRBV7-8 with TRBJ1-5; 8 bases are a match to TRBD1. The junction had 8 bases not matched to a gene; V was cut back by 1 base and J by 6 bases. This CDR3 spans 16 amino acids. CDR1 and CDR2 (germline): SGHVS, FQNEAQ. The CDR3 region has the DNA TGTGCCAGCAGCTTAGGGGCCAGGGGGCCGGGTCAGCCCCAGCATTTT. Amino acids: CASSLGARGPGQPQHF. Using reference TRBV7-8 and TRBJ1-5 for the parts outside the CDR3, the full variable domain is GAGVSQSPRYKVAKRGQDVALRCDPISGHVSLFWYQQALGQGPEFLTYFQNEAQLDKSGLPSDRFFAERPEGSVSTLKIQRTQQEDSAVYLCASSLGARGPGQPQHFGDGTRLSIL.

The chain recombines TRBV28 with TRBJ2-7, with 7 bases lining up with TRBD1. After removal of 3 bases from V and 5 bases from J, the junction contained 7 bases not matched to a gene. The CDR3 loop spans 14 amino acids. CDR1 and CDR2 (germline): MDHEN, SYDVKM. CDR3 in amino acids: CASSFRQGPHEQYF. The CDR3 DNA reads TGTGCCAGCAGTTTCAGACAGGGACCCCACGAGCAGTACTTC. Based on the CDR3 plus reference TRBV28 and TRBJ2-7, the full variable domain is DVKVTQSSRYLVKRTGEKVFLECVQDMDHENMFWYRQDPGLGLRLIYFSYDVKMKEKGDIPEGYSVSREKKERFSLILESASTNQTSMYLCASSFRQGPHEQYFGPGTRLTVT.

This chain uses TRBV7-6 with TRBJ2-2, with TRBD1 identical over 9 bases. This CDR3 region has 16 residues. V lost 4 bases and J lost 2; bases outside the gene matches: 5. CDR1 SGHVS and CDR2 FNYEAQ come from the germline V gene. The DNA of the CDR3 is TGTGCCAGCAGCTCAGGACAGGGGCTCAACACCGGGGAGCTGTTTTTT. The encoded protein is CASSSGQGLNTGELFF.

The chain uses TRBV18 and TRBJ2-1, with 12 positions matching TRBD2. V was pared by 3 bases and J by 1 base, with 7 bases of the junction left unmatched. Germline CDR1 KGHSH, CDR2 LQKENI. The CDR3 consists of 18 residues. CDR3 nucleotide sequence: TGTGCCAGCTCACCTATAGTACTAGCGGGAGGATCCTACAATGAGCAGTTCTTC. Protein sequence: CASSPIVLAGGSYNEQFF.

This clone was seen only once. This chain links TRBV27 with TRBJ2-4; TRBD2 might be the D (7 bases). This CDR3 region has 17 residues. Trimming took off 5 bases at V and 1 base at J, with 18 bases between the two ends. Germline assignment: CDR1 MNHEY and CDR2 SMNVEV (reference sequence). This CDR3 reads CASSGKRGGLAKNIQYF. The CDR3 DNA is TGTGCCAGCAGTGGAAAAAGGGGGGGTTTGGCCAAAAACATTCAGTACTTC.

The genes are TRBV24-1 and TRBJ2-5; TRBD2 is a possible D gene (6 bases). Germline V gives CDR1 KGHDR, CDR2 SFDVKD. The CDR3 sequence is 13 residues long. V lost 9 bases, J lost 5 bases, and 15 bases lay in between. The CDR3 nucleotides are TGTGCCACCTCCGGGACTCCTCTCGAGACCCAGTACTTC. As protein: CATSGTPLETQYF.

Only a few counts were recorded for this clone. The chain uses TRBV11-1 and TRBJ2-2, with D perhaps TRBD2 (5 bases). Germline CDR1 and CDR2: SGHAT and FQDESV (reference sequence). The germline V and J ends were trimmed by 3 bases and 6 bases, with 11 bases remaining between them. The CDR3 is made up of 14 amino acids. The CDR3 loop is CASSFGEGPGELFF. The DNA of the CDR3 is TGTGCCAGCAGCTTCGGGGAAGGGCCCGGGGAGCTGTTTTTT.

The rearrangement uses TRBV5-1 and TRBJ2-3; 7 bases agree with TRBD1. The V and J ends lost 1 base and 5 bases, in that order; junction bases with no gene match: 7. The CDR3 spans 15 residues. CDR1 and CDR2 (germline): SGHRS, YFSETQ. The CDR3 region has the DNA TGCGCCAGCAGCTTGCTTGGACAGGATGGAGATACGCAGTATTTT. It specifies CASSLLGQDGDTQYF.

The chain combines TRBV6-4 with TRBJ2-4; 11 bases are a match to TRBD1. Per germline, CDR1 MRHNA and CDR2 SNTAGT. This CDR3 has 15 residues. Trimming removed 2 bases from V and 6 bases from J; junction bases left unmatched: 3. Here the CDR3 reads CASSDGQGAINIQYF. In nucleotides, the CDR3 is TGTGCCAGCAGTGACGGACAGGGGGCGATAAACATTCAGTACTTC.

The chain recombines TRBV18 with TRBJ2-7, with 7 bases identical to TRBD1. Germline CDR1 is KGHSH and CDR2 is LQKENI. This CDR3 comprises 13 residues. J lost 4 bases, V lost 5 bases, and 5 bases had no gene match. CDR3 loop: CASSSDRVYEQYF. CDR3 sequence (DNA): TGTGCCAGCTCATCAGACAGGGTGTACGAGCAGTACTTC.

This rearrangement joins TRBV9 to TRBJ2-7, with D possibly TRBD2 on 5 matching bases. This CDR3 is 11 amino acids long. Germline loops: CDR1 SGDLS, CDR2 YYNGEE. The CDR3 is CARVGAYEQYV. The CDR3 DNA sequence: TGTGCTCGAGTCGGGGCCTACGAGCAGTACGTC.

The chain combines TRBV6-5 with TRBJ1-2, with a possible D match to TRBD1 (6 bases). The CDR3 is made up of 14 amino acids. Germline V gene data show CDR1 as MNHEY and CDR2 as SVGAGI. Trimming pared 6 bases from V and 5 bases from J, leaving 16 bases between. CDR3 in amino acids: CASRPLGAGYGYTF. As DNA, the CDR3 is TGTGCCAGCAGACCTTTGGGGGCTGGTTATGGCTACACCTTC.

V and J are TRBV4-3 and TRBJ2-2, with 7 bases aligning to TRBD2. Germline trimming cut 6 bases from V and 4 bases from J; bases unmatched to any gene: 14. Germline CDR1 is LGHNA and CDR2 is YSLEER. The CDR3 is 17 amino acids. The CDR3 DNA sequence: TGCGCCAGCAGTCGAGCCTATGCGGGAGCGGGCACCGGGGAGCTGTTTTTT. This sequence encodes CASSRAYAGAGTGELFF.

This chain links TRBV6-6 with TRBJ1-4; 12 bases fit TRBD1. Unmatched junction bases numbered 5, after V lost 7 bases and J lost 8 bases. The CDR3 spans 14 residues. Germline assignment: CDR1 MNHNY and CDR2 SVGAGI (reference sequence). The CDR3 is CASTAGTGGEKLFF. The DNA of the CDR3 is TGTGCCAGCACCGCCGGGACAGGGGGCGAAAAACTGTTTTTT.

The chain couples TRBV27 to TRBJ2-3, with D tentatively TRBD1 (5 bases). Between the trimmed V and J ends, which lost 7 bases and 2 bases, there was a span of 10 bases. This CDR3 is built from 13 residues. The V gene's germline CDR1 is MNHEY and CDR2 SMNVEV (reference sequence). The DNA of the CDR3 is TGTGCCAGCATCGACAGCAACACAGATACGCAGTATTTT. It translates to CASIDSNTDTQYF.

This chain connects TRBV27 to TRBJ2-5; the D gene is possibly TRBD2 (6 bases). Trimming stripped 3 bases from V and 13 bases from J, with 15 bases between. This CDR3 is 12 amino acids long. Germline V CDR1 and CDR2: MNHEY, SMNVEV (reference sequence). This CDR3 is CASSLAGFAVYF. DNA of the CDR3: TGTGCCAGCAGTTTGGCGGGATTCGCCGTGTACTTC.

The CDR3 loop is CASSDRYPTPAFF. The CDR3 nucleotides are TGTGCCAGCAGTGACAGGTATCCCACCCCGGCTTTCTTT. This chain joins TRBV2 and TRBJ1-1; D not certain. V lost 3 bases and J lost 11, with 16 bases in between. Germline V lookup: CDR1 SNHLY, CDR2 FYNNEI. The CDR3 totals 13 residues.

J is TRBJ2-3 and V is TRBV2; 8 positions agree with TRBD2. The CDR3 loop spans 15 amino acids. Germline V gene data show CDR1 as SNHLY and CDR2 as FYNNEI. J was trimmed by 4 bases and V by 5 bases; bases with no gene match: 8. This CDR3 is CASSPSGRFADTQYF. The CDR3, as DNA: TGTGCCAGCAGTCCAAGCGGGAGATTCGCAGATACGCAGTATTTT.

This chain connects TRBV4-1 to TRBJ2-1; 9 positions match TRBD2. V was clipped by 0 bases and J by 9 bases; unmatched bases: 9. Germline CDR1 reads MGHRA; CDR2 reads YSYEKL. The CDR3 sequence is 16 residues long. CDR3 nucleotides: TGCGCCAGCAGCCAAGATTCCCGCGGGAGGGCCGGTGAGCAGTTCTTC. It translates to CASSQDSRGRAGEQFF.

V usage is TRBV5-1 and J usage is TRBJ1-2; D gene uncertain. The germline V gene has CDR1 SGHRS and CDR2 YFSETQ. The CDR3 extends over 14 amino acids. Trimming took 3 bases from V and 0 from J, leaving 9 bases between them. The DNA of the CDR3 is TGCGCCAGCAGCTCAGCGGCTTCTAACTATGGCTACACCTTC. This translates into CASSSAASNYGYTF.

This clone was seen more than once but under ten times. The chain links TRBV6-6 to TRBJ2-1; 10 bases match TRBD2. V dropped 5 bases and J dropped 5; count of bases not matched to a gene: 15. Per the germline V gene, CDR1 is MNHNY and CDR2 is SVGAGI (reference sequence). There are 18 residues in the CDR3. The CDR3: CASSPIGLAAESDNEQFF. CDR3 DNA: TGTGCCAGCAGTCCGATAGGACTAGCGGCGGAGTCAGACAATGAGCAGTTCTTC.

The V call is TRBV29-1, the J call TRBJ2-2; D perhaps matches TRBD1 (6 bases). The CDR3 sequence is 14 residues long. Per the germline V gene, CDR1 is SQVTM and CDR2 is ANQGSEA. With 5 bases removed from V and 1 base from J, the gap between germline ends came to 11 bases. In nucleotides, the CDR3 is TGCAGCGTTCGACAGGCCCTGAACACCGGGGAGCTGTTTTTT. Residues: CSVRQALNTGELFF.

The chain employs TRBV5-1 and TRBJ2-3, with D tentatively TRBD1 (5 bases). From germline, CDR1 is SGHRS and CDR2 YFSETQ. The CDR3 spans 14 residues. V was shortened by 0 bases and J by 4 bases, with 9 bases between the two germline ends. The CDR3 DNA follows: TGCGCCAGCAGCTTGGAAGGACACGCAGATACGCAGTATTTT. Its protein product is CASSLEGHADTQYF.